Listed below are T cell receptor beta chains from one sample, sequenced in a study of blood T cells in healthy people across ages. TCRdb re-called the 5' RACE reads with MiXCR, one entry per CDR3 protein. The table records approximately 1.5 million distinct CDR3 sequences, 40% to 45% of them present only once. Material for sequencing was blood. These receptors were collected from a woman between 18 and 29 years old in good health. Both conserved end residues are part of each CDR3. The order of the fields is CDR3 protein, CDR3 DNA, D gene, clone size, V gene, J gene. The D gene is left open where the match is weak. The listing skips clone size in some rows; elsewhere it reads once, few, many or a size class.

CDR3: CASSANRGRQSNEQFF
DNA: TGTGCCAGCAGTGCAAACAGAGGCCGGCAGTCCAATGAGCAGTTCTTC
D: -
size: -
V: TRBV25-1
J: TRBJ2-1

CDR3: CASSFGRQVEGETQFF
DNA: TGTGCCAGCAGCTTTGGAAGACAGGTGGAGGGAGAGACCCAGTTCTTC
D: -
size: -
V: TRBV7-2
J: TRBJ2-1

CDR3: CASSLVSISTDTQYF
DNA: TGTGCCAGCAGCTTAGTCTCGATCTCAACAGATACGCAGTATTTT
D: -
size: few
V: TRBV7-2
J: TRBJ2-3

CDR3: CASSLRDRQTWTSGGLTDTQYF
DNA: TGTGCCAGCAGCTTAAGGGACCGACAGACGTGGACTAGCGGGGGCCTCACAGATACGCAGTATTTT
D: TRBD2
size: -
V: TRBV11-1
J: TRBJ2-3

CDR3: CASSFRTGLTGETQYF
DNA: TGCGCCAGCAGCTTTCGGACAGGCCTGACTGGTGAGACCCAGTACTTC
D: TRBD1
size: -
V: TRBV5-1
J: TRBJ2-5

CDR3: CATLTKNGNYGYTF
DNA: TGTGCCACCCTGACAAAAAATGGGAACTATGGCTACACCTTC
D: -
size: -
V: TRBV10-3
J: TRBJ1-2

CDR3: CASSRGVLNEQYF
DNA: TGTGCTAGCAGCCGAGGGGTTCTAAATGAGCAGTACTTC
D: -
size: -
V: TRBV7-7
J: TRBJ2-7

CDR3: CSANRDSNYEQYF
DNA: TGCAGTGCCAACCGGGACAGCAACTACGAGCAGTACTTC
D: TRBD1
size: many
V: TRBV20-1
J: TRBJ2-7

CDR3: CASSQYYTGTGGLETQYF
DNA: TGCGCCAGCAGCCAATATTATACCGGGACAGGGGGCCTGGAGACCCAGTACTTC
D: TRBD1
size: few
V: TRBV4-3
J: TRBJ2-5

CDR3: CASSHLGRAAEQFF
DNA: TGCGCCAGCAGCCACCTAGGTAGGGCAGCCGAGCAGTTCTTC
D: -
size: -
V: TRBV4-3
J: TRBJ2-1

CDR3: CSAPGTGLYEQYF
DNA: TGCAGTGCTCCCGGGACAGGGTTATACGAGCAGTACTTC
D: TRBD1
size: few
V: TRBV20-1
J: TRBJ2-7

CDR3: CASSGTSAGTEAFF
DNA: TGTGCCAGTTCTGGTACATCCGCTGGGACTGAAGCTTTCTTT
D: -
size: -
V: TRBV12-3/TRBV12-4
J: TRBJ1-1

CDR3: CASASGVSYEQYF
DNA: TGTGCCAGCGCCAGCGGGGTCTCCTACGAGCAGTACTTC
D: TRBD2
size: -
V: TRBV6-6
J: TRBJ2-7

CDR3: CASSSTLAGAMEQYF
DNA: TGTGCCAGCAGCTCAACCTTAGCGGGAGCAATGGAGCAGTACTTC
D: TRBD2
size: -
V: TRBV7-9
J: TRBJ2-7

CDR3: CASSSGPYSNQPQHF
DNA: TGTGCCAGCAGCTCGGGACCTTATAGCAATCAGCCCCAGCATTTT
D: -
size: few
V: TRBV11-2
J: TRBJ1-5

CDR3: CASSVEVSAAEAFF
DNA: TGTGCCAGCAGCGTTGAGGTGTCTGCGGCTGAAGCTTTCTTT
D: -
size: -
V: TRBV7-2
J: TRBJ1-1

CDR3: CSARDTQGWGWTEAFF
DNA: TGCAGTGCTAGAGATACCCAGGGCTGGGGTTGGACTGAAGCTTTCTTT
D: -
size: -
V: TRBV20-1
J: TRBJ1-1